Presented here are 22 T cell receptor beta chains from one specimen sequenced in a study of blood T cell repertoires in COVID-19. Profiling relied on immunoSEQ multiplex PCR, and the TCRdb table lists in-frame clones only, not all of them. The table lists 310,000 or so clones, around 90% of them singletons, with around 1.1% in the top ten. The sequencing input was PBMCs or T cells enriched from blood (not recorded which). Receptors were obtained from a woman aged 30 to 39 who had recovered from COVID-19.

This clone was seen once. This CDR3 is CASSIRVTSGPSAQYF. The CDR3 bases are TGTGCCAGTAGTATAAGGGTGACTAGCGGGCCCTCGGCCCAGTACTTC. The chain employs TRBV19 and TRBJ2-5, with 10 bases aligning to TRBD2. Germline CDR1 and CDR2: LNHDA and SQIVND (reference sequence). After removal of 2 bases from V and 9 bases from J, the junction contained 12 bases not matched to a gene. The CDR3 runs to 16 residues.

The chain links TRBV28 to TRBJ1-1; D is ambiguous. The CDR3 has 14 residues. Germline CDR1 MDHEN, CDR2 SYDVKM. Trimming shortened V by 5 bases and J by 0 bases, and 10 bases separated the two germline ends. The CDR3 sequence is CASSPSLMNTEAFF. The CDR3 bases are TGTGCCAGCAGTCCGAGCCTGATGAACACTGAAGCTTTCTTT.

A single count supports this clone. J is TRBJ1-6 and V is TRBV2, with a tentative D call TRBD1 (5 bases). The CDR3 is 14 amino acids. V lost 2 bases and J 7 bases, leaving 9 bases between the germline ends. Germline V gene lookup returns CDR1 SNHLY and CDR2 FYNNEI. DNA of the CDR3: TGTGCCAGCAGTGAATGGCAGGGAAATTCACCCCTCCACTTT. This translates into CASSEWQGNSPLHF.

The chain carries TRBV19 and TRBJ2-2, with D possibly TRBD1 on 6 matching bases. Trimming stripped 6 bases from V and 2 bases from J, with 16 bases between. Germline-derived CDR1 and CDR2 are LNHDA and SQIVND (reference sequence). CDR3 length equals 16 residues. CDR3 region: CASRLQGVSNTGELFF. CDR3 DNA: TGTGCCAGTAGACTACAGGGAGTGAGTAACACCGGGGAGCTGTTTTTT.

V gene TRBV12-3 or TRBV12-4 combines with J gene TRBJ1-1, with D perhaps TRBD1 (5 bases). Trimming removed 2 bases from V and 4 bases from J, with 8 bases in between. The CDR3 runs to 13 residues. CDR3 protein: CASSLTRGTEAFF. CDR3 bases: TGTGCCAGCAGTTTAACAAGGGGCACTGAAGCTTTCTTT.

This clone was counted a single time. Other nucleotide sequences from this sample produce the same CDR3. The rearrangement links TRBV19 to TRBJ2-1; tentatively, D is TRBD1 (5 bases). Germline V gene sequence: CDR1 LNHDA, CDR2 SQIVND (reference sequence). V gave up 1 base and J gave up 8 bases, with 6 bases separating them. The CDR3 is 12 residues long. The CDR3 protein is CASSIVGDEQFF. CDR3 sequence (DNA): TGTGCCAGTAGTATAGTAGGGGATGAGCAGTTCTTC.

The J gene is TRBJ1-2, the V gene TRBV29-1; maybe TRBD1 (6 bases). CDR3 length equals 12 residues. The V end was cut by 4 bases, the J end by 4 bases, with 10 bases between. CDR1 and CDR2 from the germline V gene are SQVTM and ANQGSEA. The CDR3 region has the DNA TGCAGCGTTGCAGGGGACCTCTATGGCTACACCTTC. Its protein product is CSVAGDLYGYTF.

This clone has only a few counts. The CDR3 sequence is CSVEVFAGQSYEQYF. For the CDR3, the DNA is TGCAGCGTTGAAGTTTTCGCTGGGCAGTCCTACGAGCAGTACTTC. The gene calls are TRBV29-1 and TRBJ2-7; D gene uncertain. The length of the CDR3 is 15 residues. The V and J ends lost 1 base and 1 base respectively, with 14 bases between them. Germline CDR1 is SQVTM and CDR2 is ANQGSEA.

The chain combines TRBV19 with TRBJ2-2; TRBD1 aligns across 10 bases. V was clipped by 10 bases and J by 2 bases; unmatched bases: 10. This CDR3 comprises 16 residues. Per germline, CDR1 LNHDA and CDR2 SQIVND (reference sequence). The CDR3 loop reads CATDRTGGINTGELFF. Written as DNA, the CDR3 is TGTGCCACCGATAGGACAGGGGGGATTAACACCGGGGAGCTGTTTTTT.

This clone has a single count. This chain joins TRBV11-2 and TRBJ1-1, with D unclear. The CDR3 is made up of 15 amino acids. With 3 bases removed from V and 3 bases from J, the gap between germline ends came to 14 bases. Germline CDR1 SGHAT, CDR2 FQNNGV. The CDR3: CASSFQGMEDTEAFF. DNA of the CDR3: TGTGCCAGCAGCTTTCAAGGAATGGAGGACACTGAAGCTTTCTTT. The complete variable domain, with remaining parts taken from reference TRBV11-2 and TRBJ1-1, reads EAGVAQSPRYKIIEKRQSVAFWCNPISGHATLYWYQQILGQGPKLLIQFQNNGVVDDSQLPKDRFSAERLKGVDSTLKIQPAKLEDSAVYLCASSFQGMEDTEAFFGQGTRLTVV.

This chain links TRBV10-3 with TRBJ1-1; D is undetermined. Trimming took off 2 bases at V and 11 bases at J, with 15 bases between the two ends. From germline, CDR1 is ENHRY and CDR2 SYGVKD. This CDR3 is built from 13 residues. Here the CDR3 reads CAISEVLGRQAFF. CDR3 in DNA: TGTGCCATCAGTGAGGTATTGGGCAGGCAGGCTTTCTTT.

The V and J genes are TRBV7-2 and TRBJ2-2; the match to TRBD1 covers 9 bases. Germline trimming cut 4 bases from V and 3 bases from J; bases unmatched to any gene: 9. Germline CDR1 SGHTA, CDR2 FQGNSA. CDR3 length: 17 residues. CDR3 nucleotide sequence: TGTGCCAGCAGCTCGACAAGACAGGGGGTCGACACCGGGGAGCTGTTTTTT. It yields the protein CASSSTRQGVDTGELFF. The whole variable domain, remainder taken from reference TRBV7-2 and TRBJ2-2, is GAGVSQSPSNKVTEKGKDVELRCDPISGHTALYWYRQSLGQGLEFLIYFQGNSAPDKSGLPSDRFSAERTGGSVSTLTIQRTQQEDSAVYLCASSSTRQGVDTGELFFGEGSRLTVL.

This clone was counted once. The V call is TRBV19, the J call TRBJ2-3, with D maybe TRBD2 (6 bases). CDR3 size: 15 residues. Germline CDR1 LNHDA, CDR2 SQIVND (reference sequence). Trimming shortened V by 5 bases and J by 1 base, and 13 bases separated the two germline ends. CDR3 region: CASSPRGRGTDTQYF. The CDR3 DNA reads TGTGCCAGTAGTCCGCGGGGAAGGGGCACAGATACGCAGTATTTT.

This rearrangement joins TRBV3-1 (or the pseudogene TRBV3-2) to TRBJ2-7; TRBD2 matches at 12 bases. Trimming at V came to 5 bases and at J to 6 bases, leaving 8 bases not matched to a gene. The CDR3 is 15 amino acids. CDR1 and CDR2 from the germline V gene are LGHDT and YNNKEL (reference sequence). The CDR3 loop reads CASSKRLAGESEQYF. The CDR3 DNA reads as TGTGCCAGCAGCAAGCGACTAGCGGGAGAGAGCGAGCAGTACTTC.

In its sample, this clone was seen once. The chain has TRBV2 and TRBJ2-3, with D possibly being TRBD1 (6 bases). The germline CDR1 and CDR2 sequences are SNHLY and FYNNEI. V gave up 11 bases and J gave up 2 bases, with 14 bases separating them. This CDR3 has 13 residues. CDR3 protein: CAGYRADTDTQYF. CDR3 bases: TGTGCCGGATACAGGGCAGACACAGATACGCAGTATTTT. The whole variable domain, remainder taken from reference TRBV2 and TRBJ2-3, is EPEVTQTPSHQVTQMGQEVILRCVPISNHLYFYWYRQILGQKVEFLVSFYNNEISEKSEIFDDQFSVERPDGSNFTLKIRSTKLEDSAMYFCAGYRADTDTQYFGPGTRLTVL.

The chain employs TRBV6-5 and TRBJ2-3; 7 nucleotides line up with TRBD2. The J segment lost 3 bases and the V segment lost 11 bases, leaving 11 bases of the junction unmatched. CDR1 and CDR2 (germline): MNHEY, SVGAGI. This CDR3 has 14 amino acids. The CDR3 spells CAYPGGGLTDTQYF. In DNA, the CDR3 is TGTGCCTACCCGGGAGGCGGGTTAACAGATACGCAGTATTTT.

V usage is TRBV5-4 and J usage is TRBJ2-7; the D gene is possibly TRBD2 (5 bases). V was shortened by 0 bases and J by 2 bases, with 15 bases between the two germline ends. The CDR3 has 16 residues. Per germline, CDR1 SGHNT and CDR2 YYREEE (reference sequence). The CDR3 DNA follows: TGTGCCAGCAGCTTGGGGAGGAACCTCAAAACCTACGAGCAGTACTTC. Residues: CASSLGRNLKTYEQYF. The variable domain in full, with the rest retrieved from reference TRBV5-4 and TRBJ2-7, is ETGVTQSPTHLIKTRGQQVTLRCSSQSGHNTVSWYQQALGQGPQFIFQYYREEENGRGNFPPRFSGLQFPNYSSELNVNALELDDSALYLCASSLGRNLKTYEQYFGPGTRLTVT.

The rearrangement joins TRBV5-6 to TRBJ2-4, with 8 bases fitting TRBD1. Germline CDR1 is SGHDT and CDR2 is YYEEEE. The CDR3 contains 16 residues. V lost 4 bases to trimming and J lost 2 bases; unmatched junction nucleotides: 8. CDR3 loop: CASSPAGQEPKNIQYF. In DNA form, the CDR3 reads TGTGCCAGCAGCCCTGCGGGACAGGAACCCAAAAACATTCAGTACTTC.

About this clone itself: One end of the junction fails to match germline, which may point to a read error. This sequence joins TRBV10-2 and TRBJ2-1; 10 bases line up with TRBD2. This CDR3 has 18 residues. Germline-derived CDR1 and CDR2 are WSHSY and SAAADI. CDR3 amino acids: CASSESVLPGTSARKVVF. CDR3 nucleotide sequence: TGCGCCAGCAGTGAGTCGGTTCTTCCTGGGACTAGCGCCAGAAAAGTAGTCTTC.

V gene TRBV4-3 combines with J gene TRBJ1-3; D remains unclear. In germline, CDR1 is LGHNA, CDR2 YSLEER. This CDR3 contains 14 residues. Trimming pared 3 bases from V and 4 bases from J, leaving 10 bases between. The CDR3 loop is CASSQEGRGNTIYF. In DNA, the CDR3 is TGCGCCAGCAGCCAGGAGGGTCGCGGAAACACCATATATTTT.

The chain uses TRBV6-2 or TRBV6-3 and TRBJ2-2; 10 bases agree with TRBD1. Germline V CDR1 and CDR2: MNHEY, SVGEGT. Germline trimming cut 4 bases from V and 8 bases from J; bases unmatched to any gene: 10. The CDR3 loop spans 16 amino acids. CDR3 DNA: TGTGCCAGCAGTTCTCCGGACAGGGGGTATTCTGGGGAGCTGTTTTTT. Its translation: CASSSPDRGYSGELFF.

This clone was seen a single time. V is TRBV3-1 (or the pseudogene TRBV3-2) and J is TRBJ2-7; 11 nucleotides agree with TRBD2. The germline V gene encodes CDR1 LGHDT and CDR2 YNNKEL (reference sequence). The CDR3 spans 18 residues. After removal of 5 bases from V and 5 bases from J, the junction contained 17 bases not matched to a gene. CDR3 protein: CASSGMPPTSGSGDEQYF. The CDR3 DNA follows: TGTGCCAGCAGCGGAATGCCCCCCACTAGCGGGAGTGGGGACGAGCAGTACTTC.